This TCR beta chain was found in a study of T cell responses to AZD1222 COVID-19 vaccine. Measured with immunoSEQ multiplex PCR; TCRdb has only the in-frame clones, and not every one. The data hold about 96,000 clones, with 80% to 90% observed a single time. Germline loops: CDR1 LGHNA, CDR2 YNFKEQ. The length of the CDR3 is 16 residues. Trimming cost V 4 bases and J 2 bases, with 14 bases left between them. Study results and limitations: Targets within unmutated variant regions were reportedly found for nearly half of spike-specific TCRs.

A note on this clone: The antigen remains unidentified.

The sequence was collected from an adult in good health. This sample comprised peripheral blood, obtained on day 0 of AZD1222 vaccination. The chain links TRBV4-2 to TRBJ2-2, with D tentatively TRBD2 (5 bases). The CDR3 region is CASSPRARANTGELFF. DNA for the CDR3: TGTGCCAGCAGCCCGCGGGCCCGCGCCAACACCGGGGAGCTGTTTTTT.